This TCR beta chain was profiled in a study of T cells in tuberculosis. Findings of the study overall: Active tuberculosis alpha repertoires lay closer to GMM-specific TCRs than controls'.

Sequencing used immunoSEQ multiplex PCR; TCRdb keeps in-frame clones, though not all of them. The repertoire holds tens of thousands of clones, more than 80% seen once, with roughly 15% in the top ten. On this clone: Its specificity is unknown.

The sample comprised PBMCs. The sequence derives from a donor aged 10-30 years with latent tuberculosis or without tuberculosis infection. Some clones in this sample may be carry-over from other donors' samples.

CDR3 DNA sequence: TGTGCCAGCAGCCCAAATTACGAGCAGTACTTC. This translates into CASSPNYEQYF. The J gene is TRBJ2-7, the V gene TRBV7-9; no reliable D call. V was trimmed by 5 bases and J by 4 bases, leaving 6 bases between them. The CDR3 runs to 11 residues. The germline V gene encodes CDR1 SEHNR and CDR2 FQNEAQ (reference sequence). Combining the CDR3 with reference TRBV7-9 and TRBJ2-7 gives the whole variable domain DTGVSQNPRHKITKRGQNVTFRCDPISEHNRLYWYRQTLGQGPEFLTYFQNEAQLEKSRLLSDRFSAERPKGSFSTLEIQRTEQGDSAMYLCASSPNYEQYFGPGTRLTVT.